A selection of T cell receptor beta chains follows, all from one sample in a study of blood T cell repertoires in COVID-19. Sequencing used immunoSEQ multiplex PCR; TCRdb keeps in-frame clones, though not all of them. Of 290,000 or so clones listed, about 89% are singletons. Sequences were obtained from peripheral blood. The source is a woman aged 25 to 39 with COVID-19, enrolled during active disease. CDR3s include the opening cysteine and the closing phenylalanine or tryptophan. A D gene is named only where the DNA matches it firmly. Not every row has a clone size; where given, it reads once, few, many or a size class.

J gene | V gene | clone size | D gene | CDR3 protein | CDR3 DNA
TRBJ1-4 | TRBV6-5 | - | - | CASGQLRSTNEKLFF | TGTGCCAGCGGGCAACTTCGTTCAACTAATGAAAAACTGTTTTTT
TRBJ2-3 | TRBV15 | once | TRBD2 | CATSRGLAGGPYTQYF | TGTGCCACCAGCAGAGGTCTAGCGGGAGGGCCATATACGCAGTATTTT
TRBJ1-2 | TRBV7-9 | - | - | CASSREDTYGYTF | TGTGCCAGCAGCCGTGAGGACACTTATGGCTACACCTTC
TRBJ2-7 | TRBV12-2 | - | - | CASRPSWVGGADEQYF | TGTGCAAGTCGTCCCTCTTGGGTCGGGGGAGCGGACGAGCAGTACTTC
TRBJ1-1 | TRBV5-1 | - | TRBD1 | CASSLEQGAFTEAFF | TGCGCCAGCAGCTTGGAGCAGGGGGCATTCACTGAAGCTTTCTTT
TRBJ1-1 | TRBV19 | - | - | CASSYGNTEAFF | TGTGCCAGTAGTTACGGGAACACTGAAGCTTTCTTT
TRBJ2-5 | TRBV6-6 | - | TRBD2 | CASSYSTSGSVETQYF | TGTGCCAGCAGTTACTCGACTAGCGGGAGTGTAGAGACCCAGTACTTC
TRBJ2-5 | TRBV3-1/TRBV3-2 | - | TRBD1 | CASSRGTGVGGETQYF | TGTGCCAGCAGCCGCGGGACAGGGGTCGGGGGGGAGACCCAGTACTTC
TRBJ1-1 | TRBV9 | - | TRBD1 | CASSVDDRGRVNTEAFF | TGTGCCAGCAGCGTAGACGACAGGGGAAGGGTGAACACTGAAGCTTTCTTT
TRBJ1-3 | TRBV28 | - | - | CASSPYRVTSGNTIYF | TGTGCCAGCAGCCCTTACAGGGTTACCTCTGGAAACACCATATATTTT
TRBJ1-1 | TRBV28 | - | - | CASSLFAGSGTEAFF | TGTGCCAGCAGTTTATTCGCCGGGTCCGGCACTGAAGCTTTCTTT
TRBJ2-2 | TRBV19 | - | - | CASSMGVEQGWAGELFF | TGTGCCAGTAGTATGGGCGTGGAGCAGGGTTGGGCCGGGGAGCTGTTTTTT
TRBJ1-5 | TRBV11-3 | few | - | CASSLGGGGEGQPQHF | TGTGCCAGCAGCTTAGGTGGGGGAGGGGAGGGACAGCCCCAGCATTTT
TRBJ2-3 | TRBV28 | - | - | CASSLRGGGTDTQYF | TGTGCCAGCAGTTTAAGAGGCGGGGGCACAGATACGCAGTATTTT
TRBJ1-5 | TRBV7-9 | - | TRBD1 | CASSAAGTGGQPQHF | TGTGCCAGCAGCGCGGCGGGGACAGGGGGCCAGCCCCAGCATTTT
TRBJ2-7 | TRBV28 | - | TRBD1 | CASSPYRGPSYEQYF | TGTGCCAGCAGTCCCTACAGGGGGCCCTCCTACGAGCAGTACTTC
TRBJ2-2 | TRBV6-5 | once | TRBD2 | CASSYGGGTGELFF | TGTGCCAGCAGTTACGGGGGGGGCACCGGGGAGCTGTTTTTT
TRBJ1-2 | TRBV7-8 | - | TRBD1 | CASSIAGGSGYGYTF | TGTGCCAGCAGCATCGCAGGGGGCTCGGGCTATGGCTACACCTTC
TRBJ2-3 | TRBV7-3 | - | - | CASSLGPSPTDTQYF | TGTGCCAGCAGCTTAGGGCCATCTCCCACAGATACGCAGTATTTT
TRBJ1-4 | TRBV4-1 | - | - | CASSQELQGYANEKLFF | TGCGCCAGCAGCCAAGAACTCCAGGGGTATGCTAATGAAAAACTGTTTTTT
TRBJ1-5 | TRBV6-1 | - | TRBD1 | CASSEDRYQPQHF | TGTGCCAGCAGTGAGGACAGGTATCAGCCCCAGCATTTT
TRBJ1-1 | TRBV5-5 | - | TRBD1 | CASSADRGVATEAFF | TGTGCCAGCAGCGCTGACAGGGGGGTTGCCACTGAAGCTTTCTTT
TRBJ2-7 | TRBV3-1/TRBV3-2 | - | TRBD1 | CASSHRGQGAAGAF | TGTGCCAGCAGCCATCGGGGACAGGGGGCAGCCGGGGCCTTC
TRBJ1-2 | TRBV7-2 | - | TRBD1 | CASSLQDRGLVGYTF | TGTGCCAGCAGCTTACAGGACAGGGGGCTTGTTGGCTACACCTTC
TRBJ2-7 | TRBV7-6 | - | TRBD2 | CASSPGKREFNYEQYF | TGTGCCAGCAGCCCCGGAAAGCGGGAGTTTAACTACGAGCAGTACTTC
TRBJ2-2 | TRBV24-1 | once | TRBD2 | CATSEAGGKSNTGELFF | TGTGCCACCAGTGAAGCGGGAGGTAAATCGAACACCGGGGAGCTGTTTTTT
TRBJ1-6 | TRBV28 | - | TRBD1 | CASSLPTGRNSPLHF | TGTGCCAGCAGTTTACCGACAGGGCGAAATTCACCCCTCCACTTT
TRBJ1-1 | TRBV10-3 | - | - | CAISPGVNTEAFF | TGTGCCATCAGCCCAGGGGTGAACACTGAAGCTTTCTTT
TRBJ1-1 | TRBV6-2/TRBV6-3 | - | TRBD1 | CASSYPGGDDRVNTEAFF | TGTGCCAGCAGTTACCCAGGGGGAGATGACAGGGTGAACACTGAAGCTTTCTTT
TRBJ2-7 | TRBV2 | - | TRBD1 | CATATGASYEQYF | TGTGCCACTGCGACAGGGGCCTCCTACGAGCAGTACTTC
TRBJ2-5 | TRBV27 | - | TRBD1 | CASSWGPVGQETQYF | TGTGCCAGCAGTTGGGGGCCGGTGGGACAGGAGACCCAGTACTTC
TRBJ2-6 | TRBV7-8 | - | TRBD2 | CASSFSGIGSGANVLTF | TGTGCCAGCAGCTTTAGCGGGATTGGCTCTGGGGCCAACGTCCTGACTTTC
TRBJ1-6 | TRBV3-1/TRBV3-2 | - | - | CASSQATLPLHF | TGTGCCAGCAGCCAGGCCACCCTCCCCCTCCACTTT
TRBJ1-5 | TRBV12-3/TRBV12-4 | once | TRBD1 | CASSVSGGPQHF | TGTGCCAGCAGTGTCTCAGGGGGGCCCCAGCATTTT
TRBJ1-2 | TRBV7-2 | - | TRBD1 | CASSRTGGIGYTF | TGTGCCAGCAGCCGGACAGGGGGGATTGGCTACACCTTC
TRBJ1-1 | TRBV19 | - | TRBD1 | CASWTGYTEAFF | TGTGCCAGCTGGACAGGTTACACTGAAGCTTTCTTT
TRBJ2-2 | TRBV21-1 | - | - | CASSKGLAGGPPENTGELFF | TGTGCCAGCAGCAAAGGCCTAGCGGGAGGCCCGCCAGAGAACACCGGGGAGCTGTTTTTT
TRBJ1-2 | TRBV30 | - | TRBD1 | CAWAGTGSYGYTF | TGTGCCTGGGCCGGGACAGGGTCCTATGGCTACACCTTC
TRBJ1-2 | TRBV18 | - | - | CASSHGTDYGYTF | TGTGCCAGCTCACATGGGACTGACTATGGCTACACCTTC
TRBJ1-2 | TRBV5-1 | - | TRBD1 | CASKGRTGEVGGYTF | TGCGCCAGCAAAGGGAGGACAGGGGAGGTTGGCGGCTACACCTTC
TRBJ2-7 | TRBV27 | - | - | CASSLSSLREQYF | TGTGCCAGCAGTTTATCAAGCTTGCGCGAGCAGTACTTC
TRBJ1-5 | TRBV7-9 | - | - | CASSLGGFNQPQHF | TGTGCCAGCAGCTTAGGGGGCTTCAATCAGCCCCAGCATTTT
TRBJ2-1 | TRBV7-3 | - | - | CASSFPGLNEQFF | TGTGCCAGCAGCTTCCCCGGACTGAATGAGCAGTTCTTC
TRBJ1-1 | TRBV19 | - | - | CASRPYQGMGEAFF | TGTGCCAGTAGACCATATCAGGGGATGGGTGAAGCTTTCTTT
TRBJ2-7 | TRBV7-6 | - | TRBD2 | CASSLGRAGDLHEQYF | TGTGCCAGCAGCTTAGGGAGGGCGGGAGACCTCCACGAGCAGTACTTC
TRBJ1-5 | TRBV28 | - | TRBD1 | CASSLFYGTGGFSQPQHF | TGTGCCAGCAGTTTATTTTACGGGACAGGGGGCTTTAGTCAGCCCCAGCATTTT
TRBJ1-1 | TRBV27 | - | TRBD1 | CASSTLKQGVMNTEAFF | TGTGCCAGCAGTACACTTAAACAGGGGGTCATGAACACTGAAGCTTTCTTT
TRBJ2-7 | TRBV15 | - | TRBD1 | CATSRGPGQGTYEQYF | TGTGCCACCAGCAGAGGTCCGGGACAGGGGACCTACGAGCAGTACTTC
TRBJ2-1 | TRBV5-6 | - | TRBD2 | CASSTGTSGRVEQFF | TGTGCCAGCAGCACTGGGACTAGCGGGAGGGTTGAGCAGTTCTTC
TRBJ2-3 | TRBV4-1 | - | TRBD1 | CASSQVGTGTDTQYF | TGCGCCAGCAGCCAAGTGGGGACAGGTACAGATACGCAGTATTTT